These 8 T cell receptor beta chains share one sample of origin, sequenced in a study of neurological immune-mediated disorders. Each CDR3 protein is one row after TCRdb ran MiXCR on the 5' RACE reads. The repertoire has 17,000 or so distinct CDR3 sequences, roughly 2.6% of them found once; the top ten carry under 7%. Sequenced sample: PBMCs. Receptors originate from a woman under 30 with multiple sclerosis.

This clonotype was seen many times. The chain links TRBV20-1 to TRBJ1-3; D is possibly TRBD1 (5 bases). This CDR3 region has 15 residues. Trimming removed 1 base at V and 1 base at J, with 11 bases between. Per the germline V gene, CDR1 is DFQATT and CDR2 is SNEGSKA (reference sequence). In nucleotides, the CDR3 is TGCAGTGCTAGAGGAGGCAGGGAATCTGGAAACACCATATATTTT. Residues: CSARGGRESGNTIYF.

In its sample, this clonotype was seen many times. This chain uses TRBV6-1 with TRBJ1-2; 8 nucleotides match TRBD1. CDR1 MNHNS and CDR2 SASEGT come from the germline V gene. Trimming removed 8 bases from V and 9 bases from J; junction bases left unmatched: 8. The CDR3 is made up of 12 amino acids. CDR3 region: CASSLDRDRYTF. The CDR3 region has the DNA TGTGCCAGCTCGCTGGACAGGGACCGCTACACCTTC.

This clonotype was picked up many times. This rearrangement joins TRBV10-3 to TRBJ2-1; TRBD1 or TRBD2 may be the D gene (6 bases each). Germline CDR1 is ENHRY and CDR2 is SYGVKD. Trimming removed 10 bases from V and 8 bases from J, with 21 bases in between. This CDR3 region has 14 residues. The CDR3 nucleotides read TGTGCCACCACCGGGGGCTCCCGGAGCTATGAGCAGTTCTTC. As protein: CATTGGSRSYEQFF.

This clonotype has at least ten counts. V is TRBV20-1 and J is TRBJ2-1; 13 bases are a match to TRBD2. Unmatched junction bases numbered 0, after V lost 1 base and J lost 6 bases. The CDR3 runs 14 residues. Germline V gene lookup returns CDR1 DFQATT and CDR2 SNEGSKA (reference sequence). The CDR3 DNA reads as TGCAGTGCTAGAGGACTAGCGGGAGGCAATGAGCAGTTCTTC. Translated: CSARGLAGGNEQFF.

This clonotype was counted at least ten times. The J gene is TRBJ2-4, the V gene TRBV12-3 or TRBV12-4, with TRBD1 identical over 8 bases. Losses at the gene ends were 1 base for V and 6 bases for J; bases not matched to a gene: 8. There are 16 residues in the CDR3. Written as DNA, the CDR3 is TGTGCCAGCAGTTTAGGCGACAGGGGAATTCGAAACATTCAGTACTTC. It yields the protein CASSLGDRGIRNIQYF.

This clonotype occurred many times. The gene calls are TRBV20-1 and TRBJ1-2; 9 nucleotides line up with TRBD1. The CDR3 is 16 residues long. CDR1 and CDR2 from the germline V gene are DFQATT and SNEGSKA (reference sequence). V was pared by 6 bases and J by 8 bases, with 19 bases of the junction left unmatched. CDR3 residues: CSAPGGQGSPLGGYTF. The CDR3 coding sequence is TGCAGTGCCCCAGGGGGACAGGGTAGCCCATTGGGGGGCTACACCTTC.

The V gene is TRBV7-3, the J gene TRBJ2-2, with 7 bases fitting TRBD1. In germline, CDR1 is SGHTA, CDR2 FQGTGA. V shed 5 bases and J 4 bases; nucleotides not matched to a gene: 7. The CDR3 runs 15 residues. CDR3 nucleotides: TGTGCCAGCAGCCCGAGACAGGGAGCCACCGGGGAGCTGTTTTTT. Its protein is CASSPRQGATGELFF.

The sample holds many counts of this clonotype. The chain combines TRBV3-1 with TRBJ2-1; D tentatively reads TRBD1 or TRBD2 (5 bases each). Germline V gene sequence: CDR1 LGHDT, CDR2 YNNKEL (reference sequence). The CDR3 loop spans 18 amino acids. The V and J ends lost 5 bases and 0 bases respectively, with 20 bases between them. This CDR3 reads CASSGTPRDPRSYNEQFF. In DNA, the CDR3 is TGTGCCAGCAGCGGAACCCCCCGGGACCCGCGCTCCTACAATGAGCAGTTCTTC.